This T cell receptor (beta chain) was sequenced for a study of read filtering for tumor transcriptome and immune sequencing. CDR1 is MNHEY, CDR2 SVGAGI, per germline. Germline trimming cut 4 bases from V and 6 bases from J; bases unmatched to any gene: 7. The CDR3 is 16 amino acids. Regarding this clonotype: It differs at one base from a far larger clone, so likely a read error.

Molecular barcoded adaptors covering alpha/delta and beta/gamma chains were used on approximately 400 ng RNA. TCRdb ran MiXCR on the reads and lists one entry per CDR3 protein. The sample has around 44,000 distinct CDR3 sequences, 13% seen once. Sequences were obtained from a population of CD138-negative cells sorted from bone marrow. The source is a donor aged 40 or older with multiple myeloma. V and J are TRBV6-5 and TRBJ2-1; 12 bases are shared with TRBD2. This CDR3 reads CASSCRTSGTGNEQFF. CDR3 in DNA: TGTGCCAGCAGTTGCCGGACTAGCGGGACGGGCAATGAGCAGTTCTTC.